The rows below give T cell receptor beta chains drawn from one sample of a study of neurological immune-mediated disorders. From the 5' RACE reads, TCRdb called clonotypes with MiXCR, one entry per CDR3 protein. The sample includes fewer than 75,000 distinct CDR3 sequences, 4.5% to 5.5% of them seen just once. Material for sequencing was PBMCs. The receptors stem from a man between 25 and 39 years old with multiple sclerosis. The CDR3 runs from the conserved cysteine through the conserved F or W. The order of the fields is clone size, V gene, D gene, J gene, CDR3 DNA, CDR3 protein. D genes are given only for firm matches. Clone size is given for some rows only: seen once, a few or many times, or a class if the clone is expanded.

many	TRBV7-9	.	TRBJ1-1	TGTGCCAGCAGCTTAGATGGGGGAGAGGACACTGAAGCTTTCTTT	CASSLDGGEDTEAFF
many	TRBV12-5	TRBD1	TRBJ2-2	TGTGCTAGTGGCCTGGGACAGGCTAGTCCCACCGGGGAGCTGTTTTTT	CASGLGQASPTGELFF
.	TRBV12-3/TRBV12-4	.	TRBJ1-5	TGTGCCAGCAGCCCGGCCGGGGCCGGGCGTGTGGCCCAGCATTTT	CASSPAGAGRVAQHF
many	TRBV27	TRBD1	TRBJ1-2	TGTGCCAGCAGTTTCGGAGCAGGGGGCCACCCGTATGGCTACACCTTC	CASSFGAGGHPYGYTF
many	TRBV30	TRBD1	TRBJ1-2	TGTGCCTGGAGTACAGGGGACTATGGCTACACCTTC	CAWSTGDYGYTF
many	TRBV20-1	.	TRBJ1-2	TGCAGTGCTCCTCCACGGGGGGAGATAGGATCTACTTATGGCTACACCTTC	CSAPPRGEIGSTYGYTF
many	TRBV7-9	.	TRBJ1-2	TGTGCCAGCAGCTTAGTTGGCCCCTACACCTTC	CASSLVGPYTF
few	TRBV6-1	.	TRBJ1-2	TGTGCCAGCACCCGGGGACGGAACTCCTATGGCTACACCTTC	CASTRGRNSYGYTF
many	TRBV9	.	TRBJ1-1	TGTGCCAGCAGCGTAGCAGGAGGGATGGGCACTGAAGCTTTCTTT	CASSVAGGMGTEAFF
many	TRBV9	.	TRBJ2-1	TGTGCCAGCAGCATTGCCGGGACTTCGGCGTACAATGAGCAGTTCTTC	CASSIAGTSAYNEQFF
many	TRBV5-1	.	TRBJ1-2	TGCGCCAGCAGCTGGGGCAGGGACGCTAACTATGGCTACACCTTC	CASSWGRDANYGYTF
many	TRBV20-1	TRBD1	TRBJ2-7	TGCAGTGCAACCCCAGGGGGCCCCCTCGAGCAGTACTTC	CSATPGGPLEQYF
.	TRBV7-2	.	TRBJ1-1	TGTGCCAGCAGCTTATGGGATGAAGCTTTCTTT	CASSLWDEAFF
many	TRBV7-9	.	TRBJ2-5	TGTGCCAGCAGCTTAGATGCGGGCCAGACCCAGTACTTC	CASSLDAGQTQYF
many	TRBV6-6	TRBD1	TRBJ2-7	TGTGCCAGCAGTTACCTCCGCGGGACAGGGGTTAGGGAGCAGTACTTC	CASSYLRGTGVREQYF
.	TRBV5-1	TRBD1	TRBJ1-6	TGCGCCAGCAGCCCGGGACAGGGGGCGAGTCTCCTCAACTTT	CASSPGQGASLLNF
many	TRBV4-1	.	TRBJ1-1	TGCGCCAGCAGCCAAGTAGATCTGGGTTTCGTCACTGAAGCTTTCTTT	CASSQVDLGFVTEAFF
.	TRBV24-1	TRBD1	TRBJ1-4	TGTGCCACCAGTGATCCCGGGACAGGTAATGAAAAACTGTTTTTT	CATSDPGTGNEKLFF
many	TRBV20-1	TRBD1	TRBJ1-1	TGCAGTGCACCTGGCAGGGGGCGGTACACTGAAGCTTTCTTT	CSAPGRGRYTEAFF
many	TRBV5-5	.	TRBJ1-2	TGTGCCAGCGTCCGGGGAGATGGCTACACCTTC	CASVRGDGYTF
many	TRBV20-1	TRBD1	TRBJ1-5	TGCAGTGCTAGGGACAGGGCTGGCAATCAGCCCCAGCATTTT	CSARDRAGNQPQHF
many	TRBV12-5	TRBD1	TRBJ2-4	TGTGCCTCTGGGACAGGGAGGTCAAACATTCAGTACTTC	CASGTGRSNIQYF